Here is one T cell receptor (beta chain) with its context. Its antigen remains unknown. The entry originates in a study of CD8+ T cells in alopecia areata. The study's findings and limits: A large proportion of expanded lesional clones were detected persisting in scalp and blood during tofacitinib. An increase in clonality over normal scalp was evident in lesional scalp, especially alopecia totalis/universalis.

Extracted from the samples, RNA was reverse transcribed into cDNA to serve as the sequencing template. Clones were read by immunoSEQ multiplex PCR, and TCRdb kept only the in-frame ones, dropping some. Of 210,000 or so clones listed, approximately 67% were seen once; the top ten hold 1% to 1.5%. The treatment here: oral pan-JAK inhibitor, 5-10 mg twice daily. Germline V gene sequence: CDR1 MNHNS, CDR2 SASEGT. After removal of 4 bases from V and 4 bases from J, the junction contained 16 bases not matched to a gene. This CDR3 comprises 19 residues. This material consisted of CD4+ T cells sorted from blood, taken at week 44, from a patient treated with tofacitinib. The chain couples TRBV6-1 to TRBJ1-5, with 10 bases that match TRBD1. This TCR derives from a human donor with alopecia areata. CDR3 sequence (DNA): TGTGCCAGCAGTGTGATAGGGGGGACAGGGGAAGGTGGAAATCAGCCCCAGCATTTT. Translating gives CASSVIGGTGEGGNQPQHF.